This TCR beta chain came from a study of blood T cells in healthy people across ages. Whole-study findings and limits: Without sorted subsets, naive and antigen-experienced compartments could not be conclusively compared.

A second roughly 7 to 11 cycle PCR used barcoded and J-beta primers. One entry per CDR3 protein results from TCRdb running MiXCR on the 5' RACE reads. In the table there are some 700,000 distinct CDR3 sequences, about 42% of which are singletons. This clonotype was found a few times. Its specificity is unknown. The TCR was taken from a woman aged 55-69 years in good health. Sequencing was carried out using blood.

As DNA, the CDR3 is TGCAGTGCTAGTACAGGGACGACATCGGATGGCTACACCTTC. Translation: CSASTGTTSDGYTF. The gene calls are TRBV20-1 and TRBJ1-2; possible D gene TRBD1, 6 bases. The CDR3 runs 14 residues. The V end lost 3 bases, the J end lost 6 bases, and 17 bases lay between the germline ends. Germline CDR1 and CDR2: DFQATT and SNEGSKA (reference sequence).